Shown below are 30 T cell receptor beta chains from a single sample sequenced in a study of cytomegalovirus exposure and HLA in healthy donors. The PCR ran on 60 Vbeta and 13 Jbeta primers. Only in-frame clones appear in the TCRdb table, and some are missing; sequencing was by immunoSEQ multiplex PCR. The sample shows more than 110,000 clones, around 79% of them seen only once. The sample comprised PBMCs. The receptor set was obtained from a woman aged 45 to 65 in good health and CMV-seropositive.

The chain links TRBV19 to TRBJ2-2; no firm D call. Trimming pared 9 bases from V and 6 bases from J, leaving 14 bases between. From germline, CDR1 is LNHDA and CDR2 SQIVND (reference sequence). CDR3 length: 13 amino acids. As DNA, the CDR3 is TGTGCCAGCTCTCCGTCTATCTCCGGGGAGCTGTTTTTT. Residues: CASSPSISGELFF.

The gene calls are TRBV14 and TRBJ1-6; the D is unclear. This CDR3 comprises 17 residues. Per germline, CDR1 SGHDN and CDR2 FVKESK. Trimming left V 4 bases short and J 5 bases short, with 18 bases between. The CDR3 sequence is CASSPRVSAADNSPLHF. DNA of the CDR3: TGTGCCAGCAGCCCCCGGGTTTCGGCAGCCGATAATTCACCCCTCCACTTT.

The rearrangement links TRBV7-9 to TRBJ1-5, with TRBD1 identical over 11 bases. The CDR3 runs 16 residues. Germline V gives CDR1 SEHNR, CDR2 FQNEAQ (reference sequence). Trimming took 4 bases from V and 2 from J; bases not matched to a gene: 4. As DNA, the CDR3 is TGTGCCAGCAGCTCCGGGACAGGGGGTCGCAATCAGCCCCAGCATTTT. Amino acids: CASSSGTGGRNQPQHF.

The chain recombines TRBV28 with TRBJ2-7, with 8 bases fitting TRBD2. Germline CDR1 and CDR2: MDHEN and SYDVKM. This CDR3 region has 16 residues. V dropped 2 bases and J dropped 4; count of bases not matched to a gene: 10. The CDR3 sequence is CASSLLTGLGGYEQYF. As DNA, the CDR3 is TGTGCCAGCAGTTTACTTACGGGACTAGGGGGATACGAGCAGTACTTC.

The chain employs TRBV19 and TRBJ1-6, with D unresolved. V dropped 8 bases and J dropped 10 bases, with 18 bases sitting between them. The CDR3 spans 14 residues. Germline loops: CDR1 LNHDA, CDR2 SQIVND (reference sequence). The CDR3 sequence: CASSFRVRSSPLHF. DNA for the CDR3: TGTGCCAGTTCGTTTCGGGTACGGTCCTCACCCCTCCACTTT.

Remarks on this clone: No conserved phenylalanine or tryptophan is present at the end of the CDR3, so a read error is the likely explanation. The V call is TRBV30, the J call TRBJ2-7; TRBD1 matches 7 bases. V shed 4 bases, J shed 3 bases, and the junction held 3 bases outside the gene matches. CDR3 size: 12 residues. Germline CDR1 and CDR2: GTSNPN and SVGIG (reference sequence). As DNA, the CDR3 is TGTGCCTGGAACAGGGGAAGCTACGAGCAGTACCTC. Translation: CAWNRGSYEQYL.

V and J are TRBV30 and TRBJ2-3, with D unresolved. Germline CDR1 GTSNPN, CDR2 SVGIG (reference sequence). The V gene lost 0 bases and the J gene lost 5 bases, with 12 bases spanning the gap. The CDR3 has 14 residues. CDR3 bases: TGTGCCTGGAGTGTAGGCAGCGCGATAGATACGCAGTATTTT. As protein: CAWSVGSAIDTQYF.

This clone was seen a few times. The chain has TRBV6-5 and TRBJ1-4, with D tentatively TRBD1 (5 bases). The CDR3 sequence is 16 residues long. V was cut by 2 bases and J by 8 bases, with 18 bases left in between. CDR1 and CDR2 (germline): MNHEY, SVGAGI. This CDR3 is CASSYVQTDALEKLFF. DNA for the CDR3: TGTGCCAGCAGTTACGTCCAGACAGACGCTTTGGAAAAACTGTTTTTT.

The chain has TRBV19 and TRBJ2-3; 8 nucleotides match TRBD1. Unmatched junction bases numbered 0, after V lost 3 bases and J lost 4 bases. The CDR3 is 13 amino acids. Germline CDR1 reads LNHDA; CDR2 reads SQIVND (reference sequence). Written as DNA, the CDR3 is TGTGCCAGTAGTATGACAGGGGCAGATACGCAGTATTTT. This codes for CASSMTGADTQYF.

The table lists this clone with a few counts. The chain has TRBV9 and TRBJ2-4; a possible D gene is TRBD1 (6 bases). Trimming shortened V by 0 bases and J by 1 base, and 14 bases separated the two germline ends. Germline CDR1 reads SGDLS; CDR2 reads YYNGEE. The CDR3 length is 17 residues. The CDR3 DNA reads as TGTGCCAGCAGCGTAGTTATTGCAGGGGAGGCCAAAAACATTCAGTACTTC. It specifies CASSVVIAGEAKNIQYF. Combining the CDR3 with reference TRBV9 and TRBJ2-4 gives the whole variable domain DSGVTQTPKHLITATGQRVTLRCSPRSGDLSVYWYQQSLDQGLQFLIQYYNGEERAKGNILERFSAQQFPDLHSELNLSSLELGDSALYFCASSVVIAGEAKNIQYFGAGTRLSVL.

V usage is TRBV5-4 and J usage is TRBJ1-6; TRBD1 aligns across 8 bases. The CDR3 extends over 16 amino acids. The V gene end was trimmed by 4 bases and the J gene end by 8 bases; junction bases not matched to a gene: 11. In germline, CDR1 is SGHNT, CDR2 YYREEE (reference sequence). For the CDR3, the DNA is TGTGCCAGCAGCGCCGTAGGACAGGGTGGTTATTCACCCCTCCACTTT. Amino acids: CASSAVGQGGYSPLHF.

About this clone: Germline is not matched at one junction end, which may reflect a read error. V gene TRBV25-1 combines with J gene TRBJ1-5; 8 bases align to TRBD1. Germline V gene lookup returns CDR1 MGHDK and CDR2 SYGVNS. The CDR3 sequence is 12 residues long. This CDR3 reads CASGDRGQPQHF. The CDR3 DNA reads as TGTGCCAGCGGTGACAGGGGTCAGCCCCAGCATTTT.

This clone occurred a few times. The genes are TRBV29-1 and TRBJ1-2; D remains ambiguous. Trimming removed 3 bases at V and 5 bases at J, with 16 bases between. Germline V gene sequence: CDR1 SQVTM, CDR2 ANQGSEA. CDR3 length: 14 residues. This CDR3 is CSVDSGAIIYGYTF. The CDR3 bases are TGCAGCGTTGATTCAGGCGCTATTATTTATGGCTACACCTTC.

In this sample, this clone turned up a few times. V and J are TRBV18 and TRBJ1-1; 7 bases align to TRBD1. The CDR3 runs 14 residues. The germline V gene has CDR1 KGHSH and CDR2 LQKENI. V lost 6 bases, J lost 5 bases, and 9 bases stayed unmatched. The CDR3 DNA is TGTGCCAGCTCGGCCGACAGGGACGGGACTGAAGCTTTCTTT. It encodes CASSADRDGTEAFF.

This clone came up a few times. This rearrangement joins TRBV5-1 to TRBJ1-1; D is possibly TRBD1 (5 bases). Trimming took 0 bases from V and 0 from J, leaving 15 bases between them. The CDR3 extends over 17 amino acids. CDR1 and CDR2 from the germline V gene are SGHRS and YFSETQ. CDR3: CASSLADSSIMNTEAFF. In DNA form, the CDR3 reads TGCGCCAGCAGCTTGGCCGACAGCTCCATCATGAACACTGAAGCTTTCTTT.

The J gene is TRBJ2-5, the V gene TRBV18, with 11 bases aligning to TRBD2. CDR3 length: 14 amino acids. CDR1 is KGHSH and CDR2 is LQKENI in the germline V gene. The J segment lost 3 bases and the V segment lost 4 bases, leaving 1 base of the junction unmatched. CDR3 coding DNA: TGTGCCAGCTCACTGGGACTAGCGGAAGAGACCCAGTACTTC. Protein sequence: CASSLGLAEETQYF.

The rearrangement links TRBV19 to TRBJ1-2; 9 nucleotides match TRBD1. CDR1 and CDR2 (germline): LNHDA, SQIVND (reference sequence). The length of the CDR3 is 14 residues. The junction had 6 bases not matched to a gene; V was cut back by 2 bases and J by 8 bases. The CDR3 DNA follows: TGTGCCAGTAGTATAAGGACAGGGGTACAGGGCTACACCTTC. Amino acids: CASSIRTGVQGYTF.

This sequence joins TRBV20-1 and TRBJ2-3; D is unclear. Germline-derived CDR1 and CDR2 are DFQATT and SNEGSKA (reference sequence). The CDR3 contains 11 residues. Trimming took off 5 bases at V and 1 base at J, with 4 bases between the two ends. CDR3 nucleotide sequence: TGCAGTGCTTCGGGCACAGATACGCAGTATTTT. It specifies CSASGTDTQYF.

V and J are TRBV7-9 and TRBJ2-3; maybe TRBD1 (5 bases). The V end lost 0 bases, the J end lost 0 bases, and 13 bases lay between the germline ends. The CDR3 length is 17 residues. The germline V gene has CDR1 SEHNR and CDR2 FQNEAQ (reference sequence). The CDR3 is CASSLARTLNSTDTQYF. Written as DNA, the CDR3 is TGTGCCAGCAGCTTAGCTAGGACACTAAATAGCACAGATACGCAGTATTTT.

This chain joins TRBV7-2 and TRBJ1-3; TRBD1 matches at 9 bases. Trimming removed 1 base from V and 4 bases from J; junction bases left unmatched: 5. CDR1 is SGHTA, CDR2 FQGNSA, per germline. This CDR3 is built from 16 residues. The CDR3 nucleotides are TGTGCCAGCAGCTTAGGGGGACAGGGTATAGGAAACACCATATATTTT. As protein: CASSLGGQGIGNTIYF.

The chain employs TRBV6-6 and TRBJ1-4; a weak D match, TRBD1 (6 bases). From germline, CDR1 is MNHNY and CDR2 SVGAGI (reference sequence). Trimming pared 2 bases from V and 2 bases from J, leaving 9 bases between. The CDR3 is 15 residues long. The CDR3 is CASSYTQGTNEKLFF. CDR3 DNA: TGTGCCAGCAGTTACACCCAGGGGACTAATGAAAAACTGTTTTTT.

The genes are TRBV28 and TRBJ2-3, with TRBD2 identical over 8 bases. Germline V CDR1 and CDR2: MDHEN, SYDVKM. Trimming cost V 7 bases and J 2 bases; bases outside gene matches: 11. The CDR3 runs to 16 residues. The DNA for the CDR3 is TGTGCCAGCACCCACCGGGGGCGGGGGGTCACAGATACGCAGTATTTT. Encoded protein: CASTHRGRGVTDTQYF. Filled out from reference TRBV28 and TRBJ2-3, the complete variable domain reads DVKVTQSSRYLVKRTGEKVFLECVQDMDHENMFWYRQDPGLGLRLIYFSYDVKMKEKGDIPEGYSVSREKKERFSLILESASTNQTSMYLCASTHRGRGVTDTQYFGPGTRLTVL.

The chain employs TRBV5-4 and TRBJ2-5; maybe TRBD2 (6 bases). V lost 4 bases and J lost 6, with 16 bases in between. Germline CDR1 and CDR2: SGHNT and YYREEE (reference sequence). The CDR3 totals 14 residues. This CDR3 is CASSLPRRGKTQYF. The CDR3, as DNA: TGTGCCAGCAGCCTACCGAGGAGGGGTAAGACCCAGTACTTC.

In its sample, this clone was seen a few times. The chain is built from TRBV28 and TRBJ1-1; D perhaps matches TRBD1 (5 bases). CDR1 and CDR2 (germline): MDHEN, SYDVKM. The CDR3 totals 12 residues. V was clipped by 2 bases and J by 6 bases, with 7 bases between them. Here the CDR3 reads CASSLLRAEAFF. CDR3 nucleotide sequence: TGTGCCAGCAGTTTACTCAGGGCTGAAGCTTTCTTT.

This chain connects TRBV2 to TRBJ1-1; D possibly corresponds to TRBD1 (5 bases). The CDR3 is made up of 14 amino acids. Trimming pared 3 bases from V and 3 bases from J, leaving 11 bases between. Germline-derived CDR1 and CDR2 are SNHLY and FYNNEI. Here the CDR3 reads CASSDEGADTEAFF. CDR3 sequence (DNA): TGTGCCAGCAGTGATGAAGGGGCTGACACTGAAGCTTTCTTT.

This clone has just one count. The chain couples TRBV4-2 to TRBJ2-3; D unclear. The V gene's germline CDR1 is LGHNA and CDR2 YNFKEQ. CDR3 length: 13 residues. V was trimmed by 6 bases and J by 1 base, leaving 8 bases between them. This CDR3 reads CASRTTRTDTQYF. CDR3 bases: TGTGCCAGCAGGACGACACGCACAGATACGCAGTATTTT.

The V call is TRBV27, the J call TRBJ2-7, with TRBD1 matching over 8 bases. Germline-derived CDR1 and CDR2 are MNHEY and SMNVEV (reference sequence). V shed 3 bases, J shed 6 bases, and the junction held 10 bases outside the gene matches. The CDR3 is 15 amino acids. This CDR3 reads CASSFSKTGESEQYF. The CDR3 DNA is TGTGCCAGCAGTTTCTCGAAGACAGGGGAAAGCGAGCAGTACTTC.

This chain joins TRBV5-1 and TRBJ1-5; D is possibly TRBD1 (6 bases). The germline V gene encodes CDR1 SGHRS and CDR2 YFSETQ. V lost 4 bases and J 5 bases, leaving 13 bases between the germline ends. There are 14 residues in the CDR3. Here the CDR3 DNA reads TGCGCCAGCAGCCCAGGGGACGGGGATCAGCCCCAGCATTTT. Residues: CASSPGDGDQPQHF.

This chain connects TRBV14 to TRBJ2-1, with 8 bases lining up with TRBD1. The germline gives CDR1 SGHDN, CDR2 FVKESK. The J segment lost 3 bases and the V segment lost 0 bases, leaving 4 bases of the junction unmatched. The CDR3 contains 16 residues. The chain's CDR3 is CASSQEGQGDYNEQFF. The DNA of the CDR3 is TGTGCCAGCAGCCAAGAAGGACAGGGCGACTACAATGAGCAGTTCTTC.

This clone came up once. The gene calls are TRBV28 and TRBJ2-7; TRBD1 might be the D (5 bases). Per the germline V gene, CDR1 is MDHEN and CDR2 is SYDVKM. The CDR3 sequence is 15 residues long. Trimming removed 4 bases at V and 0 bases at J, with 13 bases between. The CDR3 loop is CASSSMDNLSYEQYF. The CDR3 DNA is TGTGCCAGCAGTTCAATGGACAATCTCTCCTACGAGCAGTACTTC.